These 20 T cell receptor beta chains originate from one sample sequenced in a study of CD8+ T cells in alopecia areata. Regarding treatment: oral pan-JAK inhibitor, 5-10 mg twice daily. Extraction of RNA preceded its reverse transcription into cDNA, which served as the sequencing template. The method was immunoSEQ multiplex PCR; TCRdb's version includes in-frame clones alone and lacks a portion of them. Of under 250,000 clones detected, around 65% appear once; the ten largest clones hold more than 0.95%. The source material was CD4+ T cells sorted from blood, sampled between weeks 44 and 45, from a patient treated with tofacitinib. These TCRs come from a human donor with alopecia areata.

V gene TRBV5-1 combines with J gene TRBJ2-7; 9 bases are shared with TRBD1. V lost 4 bases and J lost 3; bases outside the gene matches: 11. In germline, CDR1 is SGHRS, CDR2 YFSETQ. The CDR3 extends over 16 amino acids. The CDR3 DNA sequence: TGCGCCAGCAGCCGCACTACCGGGACAGGGAGCTACGAGCAGTACTTC. Its protein is CASSRTTGTGSYEQYF. The full variable domain, completed using reference TRBV5-1 and TRBJ2-7, is KAGVTQTPRYLIKTRGQQVTLSCSPISGHRSVSWYQQTPGQGLQFLFEYFSETQRNKGNFPGRFSGRQFSNSRSEMNVSTLELGDSALYLCASSRTTGTGSYEQYFGPGTRLTVT.

This chain connects TRBV29-1 to TRBJ1-1; TRBD1 is a possible D gene (5 bases). The V gene lost 7 bases and the J gene lost 2 bases, with 11 bases spanning the gap. This CDR3 comprises 12 residues. In germline, CDR1 is SQVTM, CDR2 ANQGSEA. CDR3 sequence (DNA): TGCAGCGCCCGCGGGGGTAACACTGAAGCTTTCTTT. Its protein product is CSARGGNTEAFF.

This clone has more than one count but fewer than ten. The V gene is TRBV4-3, the J gene TRBJ2-7; D call uncertain. V dropped 0 bases and J dropped 6 bases, with 9 bases sitting between them. Germline loops: CDR1 LGHNA, CDR2 YSLEER. This CDR3 has 13 amino acids. The CDR3 sequence: CASSQDFSLEQYF. As DNA, the CDR3 is TGCGCCAGCAGCCAAGATTTCTCACTCGAGCAGTACTTC.

V usage is TRBV6-5 and J usage is TRBJ2-1; 8 bases match TRBD2. With 6 bases clipped from V and 7 bases from J, the junction kept 8 bases outside the gene matches. Germline lookup yields CDR1 MNHEY and CDR2 SVGAGI. The CDR3 has 14 amino acids. The CDR3 region is CASSYRREGNEQFF. The CDR3 DNA sequence: TGTGCCAGCAGCTACAGACGGGAGGGGAATGAGCAGTTCTTC.

The chain employs TRBV19 and TRBJ1-5, with TRBD1 as a possible D gene (5 bases). This CDR3 comprises 16 residues. Germline CDR1 LNHDA, CDR2 SQIVND (reference sequence). The V end was cut by 3 bases, the J end by 2 bases, with 14 bases between. CDR3: CASSIEGARGNQPQHF. The CDR3 nucleotides are TGTGCCAGTAGTATTGAAGGGGCCAGGGGCAATCAGCCCCAGCATTTT.

In this sample, this clone turned up a few times. J is TRBJ2-3 and V is TRBV2; 10 nucleotides agree with TRBD2. In germline, CDR1 is SNHLY, CDR2 FYNNEI. This CDR3 is 17 amino acids long. V lost 8 bases to trimming and J lost 2 bases; unmatched junction nucleotides: 13. Here the CDR3 DNA reads TGTGCCAGCCGCAAGCGAGAGAGCGGGGGGGCCACAGATACGCAGTATTTT. It yields the protein CASRKRESGGATDTQYF.

The CDR3 sequence: CAWRAGWGRGELFF. The CDR3 coding sequence is TGTGCCTGGAGAGCCGGATGGGGCCGCGGGGAGCTGTTTTTT. The V gene is TRBV30, the J gene TRBJ2-2; a weak D match, TRBD1 (5 bases). The germline CDR1 and CDR2 sequences are GTSNPN and SVGIG (reference sequence). This CDR3 contains 14 residues. With 3 bases removed from V and 7 bases from J, the gap between germline ends came to 15 bases.

This clone appeared a few times. The chain is built from TRBV28 and TRBJ2-7; the D gene is possibly TRBD2 (5 bases). Trimming took off 7 bases at V and 6 bases at J, with 10 bases between the two ends. There are 11 residues in the CDR3. Looked up from germline, CDR1 is MDHEN and CDR2 is SYDVKM. Here the CDR3 DNA reads TGTGCCAGCATCTTAGGGAGCGAGCAGTACTTC. It is translated as CASILGSEQYF.

This clone showed up just once. This chain joins TRBV2 and TRBJ1-4, with TRBD1 matching over 7 bases. The V and J ends lost 8 bases and 10 bases, in that order; junction bases with no gene match: 13. The CDR3 extends over 14 amino acids. Germline lookup yields CDR1 SNHLY and CDR2 FYNNEI. CDR3 sequence (DNA): TGTGCCAGCGTGGGACAGAGGGCGATCGGAAAACTGTTTTTT. Its translation is CASVGQRAIGKLFF. Complete variable domain (other parts from reference TRBV2 and TRBJ1-4): EPEVTQTPSHQVTQMGQEVILRCVPISNHLYFYWYRQILGQKVEFLVSFYNNEISEKSEIFDDQFSVERPDGSNFTLKIRSTKLEDSAMYFCASVGQRAIGKLFFGSGTQLSVL.

The gene calls are TRBV30 and TRBJ2-7; TRBD1 aligns across 9 bases. Germline CDR1 is GTSNPN and CDR2 is SVGIG (reference sequence). J was trimmed by 5 bases and V by 2 bases; bases with no gene match: 1. This CDR3 is built from 12 residues. CDR3 in amino acids: CAWSYRGHEQYF. The CDR3 DNA is TGTGCCTGGAGTTACAGGGGGCACGAGCAGTACTTC.

The rearrangement uses TRBV6-5 and TRBJ1-1; a weak D match, TRBD1 (6 bases). CDR3 length equals 11 residues. Trimming left V 7 bases short and J 10 bases short, with 13 bases between. The germline V gene encodes CDR1 MNHEY and CDR2 SVGAGI. The CDR3 protein is CASTQGGPAFF. CDR3 nucleotides: TGTGCCAGCACCCAAGGGGGGCCAGCTTTCTTT.

This chain joins TRBV30 and TRBJ2-5; D call uncertain. This CDR3 region has 14 residues. The V end lost 1 base, the J end lost 2 bases, and 11 bases lay between the germline ends. CDR1 is GTSNPN and CDR2 is SVGIG in the germline V gene (reference sequence). DNA of the CDR3: TGTGCCTGGAGTGGGATTCCCTTACAAGAGACCCAGTACTTC. Amino acids: CAWSGIPLQETQYF.

J is TRBJ1-1 and V is TRBV2; D gene uncertain. Germline V gives CDR1 SNHLY, CDR2 FYNNEI. This CDR3 is 12 amino acids long. V lost 6 bases to trimming and J lost 1 base, with 6 bases between them. CDR3 nucleotide sequence: TGTGCCAGCAGCGCCTCGAACACTGAAGCTTTCTTT. Its translation is CASSASNTEAFF.

The chain combines TRBV6-1 with TRBJ1-2; the D is unclear. This CDR3 comprises 16 residues. Trimming took 0 bases from V and 1 from J, leaving 12 bases between them. Germline CDR1 reads MNHNS; CDR2 reads SASEGT. The CDR3 reads CASSEAIGRSNYGYTF. The CDR3 DNA follows: TGTGCCAGCAGTGAAGCGATCGGCAGGAGTAACTATGGCTACACCTTC.

The gene calls are TRBV2 and TRBJ2-7; 10 bases fit TRBD1. The trim removed 4 bases at V and 3 bases at J, leaving 3 bases unmatched. The germline gives CDR1 SNHLY, CDR2 FYNNEI. This CDR3 spans 14 amino acids. The CDR3 DNA reads as TGTGCCAGCAGTGGACAGGGGGCAATCTACGAGCAGTACTTC. It translates to CASSGQGAIYEQYF.

The CDR3 spells CASSQDSHSSTDTQYF. The CDR3 region has the DNA TGTGCCAGTAGCCAAGACTCACACTCTAGCACAGATACGCAGTATTTT. The chain combines TRBV19 with TRBJ2-3; D is unclear. The CDR3 has 16 residues. Germline CDR1 reads LNHDA; CDR2 reads SQIVND (reference sequence). V lost 6 bases and J lost 0, with 16 bases in between.

The chain is built from TRBV30 and TRBJ2-1; D perhaps matches TRBD2 (5 bases). The CDR3 is made up of 12 amino acids. CDR1 is GTSNPN, CDR2 SVGIG, per germline (reference sequence). V was trimmed by 2 bases and J by 12 bases, leaving 14 bases between them. This chain's CDR3 is CAWSPLARSQFF. Written as DNA, the CDR3 is TGTGCCTGGAGTCCCTTAGCGAGATCGCAGTTCTTC.

The CDR3 DNA reads as TGTGCCAGCAGCTCGGGACAGGGCTCCTACGAGCAGTACTTC. Amino acids: CASSSGQGSYEQYF. This chain links TRBV11-1 with TRBJ2-7; 9 bases align to TRBD1. The V gene's germline CDR1 is SGHAT and CDR2 FQDESV (reference sequence). After removal of 4 bases from V and 0 bases from J, the junction contained 1 base not matched to a gene. This CDR3 is 14 amino acids long.

This chain joins TRBV2 and TRBJ1-4; 10 bases match TRBD1. Germline CDR1 SNHLY, CDR2 FYNNEI. J lost 8 bases, V lost 6 bases, and 3 bases had no gene match. The CDR3 is made up of 13 amino acids. In nucleotides, the CDR3 is TGTGCCAGCAGCATGGGACAGGGGGAAAAACTGTTTTTT. Its translation is CASSMGQGEKLFF. Based on the CDR3 plus reference TRBV2 and TRBJ1-4, the full variable domain is EPEVTQTPSHQVTQMGQEVILRCVPISNHLYFYWYRQILGQKVEFLVSFYNNEISEKSEIFDDQFSVERPDGSNFTLKIRSTKLEDSAMYFCASSMGQGEKLFFGSGTQLSVL.

This chain links TRBV5-6 with TRBJ2-5, with TRBD1 matching over 10 bases. Germline values: CDR1 SGHDT, CDR2 YYEEEE. With 6 bases clipped from V and 0 bases from J, the junction kept 8 bases outside the gene matches. This CDR3 is 16 amino acids long. This CDR3 is CASNLPGTGDQETQYF. CDR3 nucleotides: TGTGCCAGCAACCTTCCCGGGACAGGGGACCAAGAGACCCAGTACTTC. The whole variable domain, filled in from reference TRBV5-6 and TRBJ2-5, reads DAGVTQSPTHLIKTRGQQVTLRCSPKSGHDTVSWYQQALGQGPQFIFQYYEEEERQRGNFPDRFSGHQFPNYSSELNVNALLLGDSALYLCASNLPGTGDQETQYFGPGTRLLVL.